This is a list of T cell receptor beta chains from one sample in a study of shared T cell receptors in the human thymus. The assay was immunoSEQ multiplex PCR, and TCRdb's table has in-frame clones only and misses some. The data show just under 550,000 clones, with around 82% seen just once and 0.013% held by the top ten. These records were also assigned to another study, of human thymus T cells.

Sequenced material: thymocytes. All receptors come from a boy under two years old with a congenital heart defect. CDR3s include the opening cysteine and the closing phenylalanine or tryptophan. A D gene is named only where the DNA matches it firmly. Rows may omit the clone size; those that give it use once, few, many or a size class.

clone_size: -; v_call: TRBV4-3; d_call: -; j_call: TRBJ1-4; cdr3_aa: CASSQARRSEKLFF; cdr3_nt: TGCGCCAGCAGCCAGGCCCGGAGATCCGAAAAACTGTTTTTT
clone_size: -; v_call: TRBV5-5; d_call: TRBD1; j_call: TRBJ2-2; cdr3_aa: CASSLPGQGFTGELFF; cdr3_nt: TGTGCCAGCAGCTTGCCGGGACAGGGTTTTACCGGGGAGCTGTTTTTT
clone_size: -; v_call: TRBV14; d_call: TRBD1; j_call: TRBJ2-7; cdr3_aa: CASSQSGTGGSSGYEQYF; cdr3_nt: TGTGCCAGCAGCCAATCCGGGACAGGGGGTTCTTCAGGGTACGAGCAGTACTTC
clone_size: -; v_call: TRBV28; d_call: TRBD2; j_call: TRBJ2-7; cdr3_aa: CASSFLGTSGSPGSYEQYF; cdr3_nt: TGTGCCAGCAGTTTTCTAGGGACTAGCGGGAGCCCCGGCTCCTACGAGCAGTACTTC
clone_size: -; v_call: TRBV13; d_call: TRBD2; j_call: TRBJ2-1; cdr3_aa: CASSLAAGGSYNEQFF; cdr3_nt: TGTGCCAGCAGCTTAGCGGCGGGGGGCTCCTACAATGAGCAGTTCTTC
clone_size: -; v_call: TRBV19; d_call: -; j_call: TRBJ2-5; cdr3_aa: CASSGVARETQYF; cdr3_nt: TGTGCCAGTTCGGGGGTAGCGCGGGAGACCCAGTACTTC
clone_size: -; v_call: TRBV10-3; d_call: TRBD2; j_call: TRBJ2-7; cdr3_aa: CAISEGLAVYEQYF; cdr3_nt: TGTGCCATCAGTGAGGGTCTAGCGGTCTACGAGCAGTACTTC
clone_size: -; v_call: TRBV9; d_call: TRBD2; j_call: TRBJ2-7; cdr3_aa: CASSVRTSGTPGEQYF; cdr3_nt: TGTGCCAGCAGCGTCCGGACTAGCGGGACCCCGGGCGAGCAGTACTTC
clone_size: -; v_call: TRBV19; d_call: -; j_call: TRBJ2-5; cdr3_aa: CASSPSGYTKETQYF; cdr3_nt: TGTGCCAGTAGTCCCAGCGGTTACACAAAAGAGACCCAGTACTTC
clone_size: -; v_call: TRBV7-8; d_call: TRBD2; j_call: TRBJ2-7; cdr3_aa: CASSLAASGNYEQYF; cdr3_nt: TGTGCCAGCAGCTTAGCGGCTAGCGGTAACTACGAGCAGTACTTC
clone_size: -; v_call: TRBV7-6; d_call: -; j_call: TRBJ1-2; cdr3_aa: CASSLGGGVRAPLGYGYTF; cdr3_nt: TGTGCCAGCAGCTTAGGGGGAGGTGTCCGAGCGCCCCTTGGCTATGGCTACACCTTC
clone_size: -; v_call: TRBV30; d_call: -; j_call: TRBJ2-7; cdr3_aa: CAWGGRRTIRSYEQYF; cdr3_nt: TGTGCCTGGGGGGGACGTCGGACTATTCGCTCCTACGAGCAGTACTTC
clone_size: -; v_call: TRBV4-1; d_call: -; j_call: TRBJ2-1; cdr3_aa: CASSALATENEQFF; cdr3_nt: TGCGCCAGCAGCGCCCTAGCGACGGAAAATGAGCAGTTCTTC
clone_size: -; v_call: TRBV5-1; d_call: -; j_call: TRBJ2-1; cdr3_aa: CASSPTAWASSYNEQFF; cdr3_nt: TGCGCCAGCAGCCCGACCGCGTGGGCGAGCTCCTACAATGAGCAGTTCTTC
clone_size: -; v_call: TRBV4-3; d_call: TRBD1; j_call: TRBJ2-5; cdr3_aa: CASSHYRGLQETQYF; cdr3_nt: TGCGCCAGCAGCCACTACAGGGGCCTCCAAGAGACCCAGTACTTC
clone_size: -; v_call: TRBV29-1; d_call: TRBD1; j_call: TRBJ2-1; cdr3_aa: CSVEEEPGARDRGRFEQFF; cdr3_nt: TGCAGCGTTGAAGAAGAACCCGGGGCCCGGGACAGGGGGCGTTTTGAGCAGTTCTTC
clone_size: few; v_call: TRBV28; d_call: -; j_call: TRBJ2-3; cdr3_aa: CASSFQFSTDTQYF; cdr3_nt: TGTGCCAGCAGTTTTCAATTCAGCACAGATACGCAGTATTTT
clone_size: -; v_call: TRBV5-6; d_call: TRBD2; j_call: TRBJ2-1; cdr3_aa: CASSPRLAADNEQFF; cdr3_nt: TGTGCCAGCAGCCCCCGCCTAGCGGCTGACAATGAGCAGTTCTTC
clone_size: once; v_call: TRBV4-2; d_call: -; j_call: TRBJ2-1; cdr3_aa: CASSQTAILLGSSYNEQFF; cdr3_nt: TGTGCCAGCAGCCAAACGGCCATTCTCCTTGGGAGCTCCTACAATGAGCAGTTCTTC
clone_size: -; v_call: TRBV11-2; d_call: -; j_call: TRBJ1-4; cdr3_aa: CASRPWGGTEKLFF; cdr3_nt: TGTGCCAGCAGACCGTGGGGGGGAACTGAAAAACTGTTTTTT
clone_size: -; v_call: TRBV5-5; d_call: TRBD1; j_call: TRBJ1-2; cdr3_aa: CASSLNRGDGYTF; cdr3_nt: TGTGCCAGCAGCTTAAACAGGGGCGATGGCTACACCTTC
clone_size: few; v_call: TRBV10-2; d_call: TRBD1; j_call: TRBJ1-1; cdr3_aa: CASTEKDRRNTEAFF; cdr3_nt: TGCGCCAGCACCGAGAAGGACAGGAGAAACACTGAAGCTTTCTTT
clone_size: -; v_call: TRBV27; d_call: -; j_call: TRBJ2-5; cdr3_aa: CASSLSSEEETQYF; cdr3_nt: TGTGCCAGCAGTTTATCGTCAGAAGAAGAGACCCAGTACTTC
clone_size: few; v_call: TRBV30; d_call: -; j_call: TRBJ1-6; cdr3_aa: CAWRRTGNSYNSPLHF; cdr3_nt: TGTGCCTGGAGGAGGACTGGTAACTCCTATAATTCACCCCTCCACTTT
clone_size: -; v_call: TRBV11-2; d_call: TRBD1; j_call: TRBJ1-2; cdr3_aa: CASSSPMEQGVIYGYTF; cdr3_nt: TGTGCCAGCAGCTCCCCGATGGAGCAGGGGGTGATCTATGGCTACACCTTC
clone_size: -; v_call: TRBV4-3; d_call: TRBD2; j_call: TRBJ2-1; cdr3_aa: CASSQGYSGSYNEQFF; cdr3_nt: TGCGCCAGCAGCCAAGGTTATAGCGGGAGTTACAATGAGCAGTTCTTC